Reported below is one T cell receptor beta chain. This sample was included in a study of blood T cell repertoires in COVID-19. Study-wide background: The United States, Italy and Spain provided the acute and convalescent COVID-19 samples. PBMCs, B-cell-depleted T cells, or T cells were the source of the cDNA or gDNA that made up the material.

In the authors' methods: Cell counts per sample came from amplifying reference gene primers. Some clones are missing from TCRdb's copy, which holds only in-frame ones; the method was immunoSEQ multiplex PCR. The V and J calls and clone size were taken over from that table, and D and trimming were inferred from the DNA. Of more than 60,000 clones in the sample, 70% to 90% are singletons; the top ten hold roughly 7%. Germline V gives CDR1 MNHEY, CDR2 SVGAGI. V gave up 6 bases and J gave up 4 bases; unmatched junction bases: 3. The CDR3 has 13 residues. The sequence derives from a man in his fifties or sixties with acute or convalescent COVID-19. Sequencing input: peripheral blood. The chain uses TRBV6-5 and TRBJ1-3; 7 nucleotides match TRBD1. The CDR3 here is CASRQQGGNTIYF. CDR3 in DNA: TGTGCCAGCAGGCAACAGGGGGGAAACACCATATATTTT.